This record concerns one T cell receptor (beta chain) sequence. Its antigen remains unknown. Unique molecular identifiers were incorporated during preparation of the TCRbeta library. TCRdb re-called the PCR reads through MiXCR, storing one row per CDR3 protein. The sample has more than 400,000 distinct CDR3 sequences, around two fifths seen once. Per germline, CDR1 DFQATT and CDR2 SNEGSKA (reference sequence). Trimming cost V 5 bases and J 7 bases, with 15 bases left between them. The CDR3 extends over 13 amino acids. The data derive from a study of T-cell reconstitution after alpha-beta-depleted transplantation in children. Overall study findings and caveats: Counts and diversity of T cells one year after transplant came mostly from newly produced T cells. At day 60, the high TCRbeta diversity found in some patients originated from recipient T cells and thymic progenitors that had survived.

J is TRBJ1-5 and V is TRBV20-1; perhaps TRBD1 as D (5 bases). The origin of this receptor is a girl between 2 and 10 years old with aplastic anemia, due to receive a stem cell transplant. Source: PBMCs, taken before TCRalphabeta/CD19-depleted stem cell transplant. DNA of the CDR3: TGCAGTGCTGGGGGAGGGGCCGGACAGCCCCAGCATTTT. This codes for CSAGGGAGQPQHF.